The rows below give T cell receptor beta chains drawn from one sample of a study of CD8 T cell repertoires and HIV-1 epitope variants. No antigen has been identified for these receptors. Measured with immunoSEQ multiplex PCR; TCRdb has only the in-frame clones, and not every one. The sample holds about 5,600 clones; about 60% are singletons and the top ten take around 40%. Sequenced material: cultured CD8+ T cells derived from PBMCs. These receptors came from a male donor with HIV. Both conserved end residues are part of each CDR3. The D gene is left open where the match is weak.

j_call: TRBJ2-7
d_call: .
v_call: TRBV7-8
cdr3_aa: CASSPFQRSYEQYF

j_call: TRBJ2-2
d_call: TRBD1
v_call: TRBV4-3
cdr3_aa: CASSGTGVTGELFF

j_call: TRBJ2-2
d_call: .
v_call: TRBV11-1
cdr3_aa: CASSPQSAGELFF

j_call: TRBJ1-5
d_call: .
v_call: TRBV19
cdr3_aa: CASSVGEWGNQPQHF

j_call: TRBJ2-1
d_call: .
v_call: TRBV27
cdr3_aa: CASRSAGSSYNEQFF

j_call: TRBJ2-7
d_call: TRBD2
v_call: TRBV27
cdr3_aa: CASSPISTSGSSYEQYF

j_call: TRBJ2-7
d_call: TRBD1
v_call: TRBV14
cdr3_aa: CASSWTGGYEQYF

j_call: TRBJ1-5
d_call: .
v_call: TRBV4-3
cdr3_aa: CASSQDLGNQPQHF

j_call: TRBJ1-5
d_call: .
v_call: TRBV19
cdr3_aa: CASSPGGGNQPQHF

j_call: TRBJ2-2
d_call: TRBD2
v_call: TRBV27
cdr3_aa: CASSDKAGGTGELFF

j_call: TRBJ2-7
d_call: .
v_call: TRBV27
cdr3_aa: CASSLGTGPYEQYF

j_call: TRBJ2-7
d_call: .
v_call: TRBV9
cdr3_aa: CASSDDYLGNYEQYF

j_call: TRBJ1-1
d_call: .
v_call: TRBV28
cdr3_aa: CASSFTRDLNTEAFF

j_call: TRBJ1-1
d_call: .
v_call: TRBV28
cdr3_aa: CASRTGEVTEAFF

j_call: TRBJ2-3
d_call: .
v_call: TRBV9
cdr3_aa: CASRDTQYF

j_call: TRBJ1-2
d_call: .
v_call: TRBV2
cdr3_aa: CASSGTFNYGYTF

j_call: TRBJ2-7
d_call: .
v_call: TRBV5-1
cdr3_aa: CASSSFNYEQYF

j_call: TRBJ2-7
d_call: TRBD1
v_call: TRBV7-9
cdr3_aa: CASSLAGQTYEQYF

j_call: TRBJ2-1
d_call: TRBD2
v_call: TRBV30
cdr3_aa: CAWEHPGGPGEQFF

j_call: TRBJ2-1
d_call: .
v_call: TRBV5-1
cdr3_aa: CASSPGYNEQFF

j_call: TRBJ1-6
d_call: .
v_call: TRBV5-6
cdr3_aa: CASSFLQGVNSPLHF

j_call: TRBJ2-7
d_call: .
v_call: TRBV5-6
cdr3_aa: CASSSGGNGYEQYF

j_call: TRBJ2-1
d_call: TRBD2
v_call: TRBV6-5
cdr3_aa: CASSYSPSGGRNEQFF

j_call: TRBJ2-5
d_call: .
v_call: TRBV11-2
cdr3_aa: CASSLTRDRMQETQYF

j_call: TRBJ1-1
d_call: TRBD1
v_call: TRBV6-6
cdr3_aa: CASSFDRALGSEAFF

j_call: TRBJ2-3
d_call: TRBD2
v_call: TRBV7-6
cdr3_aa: CASSLAGGTDTQYF

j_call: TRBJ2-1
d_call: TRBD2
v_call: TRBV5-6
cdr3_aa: CASSWLTSVNEQFF

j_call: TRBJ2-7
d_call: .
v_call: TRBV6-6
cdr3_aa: CASSYIGRDEQYF

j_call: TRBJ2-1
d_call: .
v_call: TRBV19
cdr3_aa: CASSIGSGAYNEQFF

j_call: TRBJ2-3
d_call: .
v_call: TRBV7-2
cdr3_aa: CASSLLWADTQYF

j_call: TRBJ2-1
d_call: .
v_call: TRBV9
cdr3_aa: CASSVAQDLPENEQFF

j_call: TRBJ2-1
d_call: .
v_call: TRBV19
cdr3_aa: CASSIVGTAYNEQFF

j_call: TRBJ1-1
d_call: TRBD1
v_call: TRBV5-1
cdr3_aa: CASSSGTGDVAFF

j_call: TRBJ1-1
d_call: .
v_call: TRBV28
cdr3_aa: CASRVEQGGMNTEAFF

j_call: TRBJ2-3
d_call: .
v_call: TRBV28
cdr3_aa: CASSFRENTQYF

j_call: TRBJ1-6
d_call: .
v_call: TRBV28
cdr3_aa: CASSPLMGEYNSPLHF